This T cell receptor beta chain was documented in a study of blood T cell repertoires in COVID-19. Study background: Both acute and convalescent COVID-19 samples were obtained from the United States, Italy and Spain. PBMCs, B-cell-depleted T cells, or T cells provided the cDNA or gDNA that made up the material.

Authors' methods: Amplification of reference gene primers was used by the study to estimate nucleated cell counts. Profiling relied on immunoSEQ multiplex PCR, and the TCRdb table lists in-frame clones only, not all of them. That table gives V, J and clone size, and the DNA gave D and trimming. The sample lists some 77,000 clones; roughly nine tenths were seen once. This CDR3 spans 16 amino acids. CDR1 is MNHEY, CDR2 SVGAGI, per germline. Unmatched junction bases numbered 0, after V lost 0 bases and J lost 0 bases. The V call is TRBV6-5, the J call TRBJ2-3, with 10 nucleotides matching TRBD2. The receptor's source is a man aged 30 to 39 with acute or convalescent COVID-19. Sample: peripheral blood. The CDR3: CASSYSSGGSTDTQYF. CDR3 nucleotide sequence: TGTGCCAGCAGTTACTCTAGCGGGGGGAGCACAGATACGCAGTATTTT.